Listed below are T cell receptor beta chains from one sample, sequenced in a study of T cell responses to AZD1222 COVID-19 vaccine. Data came from immunoSEQ multiplex PCR; TCRdb stores just in-frame clones and leaves some out. This sample's clone table lists 150,000 or so clones. Sequenced sample: peripheral blood. The receptors originated from an adult in good health. CDR3s include the opening cysteine and the closing phenylalanine or tryptophan. A D gene is named only where the DNA matches it firmly.

v_gene	j_gene	d_gene	CDR3aa	CDR3nt
TRBV7-3	TRBJ2-1	TRBD2	CASSYRSGGAYEQFF	TGTGCCAGCAGCTATCGTAGCGGGGGGGCCTATGAGCAGTTCTTC
TRBV11-3	TRBJ2-6	TRBD1	CASSPGTVHNVLTF	TGTGCCAGCAGCCCCGGGACAGTACACAACGTCCTGACTTTC
TRBV6-2/TRBV6-3	TRBJ2-3	TRBD2	CASSSGGATDTQYF	TGTGCCAGCAGTAGCGGGGGGGCCACAGATACGCAGTATTTT
TRBV2	TRBJ2-7	NA	CASSDPSAGANYEQYF	TGTGCCAGCAGTGACCCAAGTGCGGGGGCCAACTACGAGCAGTACTTC
TRBV5-5	TRBJ2-2	NA	CASSLIGELFF	TGTGCCAGCAGCTTGATCGGGGAGCTGTTTTTT
TRBV18	TRBJ1-2	TRBD1	CASSPPSGRGGGYTF	TGTGCCAGCTCACCACCCTCCGGCAGGGGGGGAGGCTACACCTTC
TRBV9	TRBJ2-2	NA	CASSVGLANTGELFF	TGTGCCAGCAGCGTAGGACTAGCGAACACCGGGGAGCTGTTTTTT
TRBV19	TRBJ1-5	NA	CASQQAPGPQHF	TGTGCCAGTCAACAGGCCCCAGGGCCCCAGCATTTT
TRBV7-9	TRBJ1-6	TRBD1	CASSPGQYNSPLHF	TGTGCCAGCAGCCCGGGACAGTATAATTCACCCCTCCACTTT
TRBV28	TRBJ2-7	NA	CASSNRNPDGGYF	TGTGCCAGCAGTAATCGTAACCCGGACGGAGGGTACTTC
TRBV19	TRBJ1-2	TRBD1	CASSMVATGEYYGYTF	TGTGCCAGTAGTATGGTTGCGACAGGGGAGTACTATGGCTACACCTTC
TRBV13	TRBJ1-2	TRBD1	CASSWRGQVYGYTF	TGTGCCAGCAGCTGGCGCGGACAGGTCTATGGCTACACCTTC
TRBV3-1/TRBV3-2	TRBJ1-6	NA	CASSQGINSPLHF	TGTGCCAGCAGCCAGGGCATTAACTCACCCCTCCACTTT
TRBV19	TRBJ1-5	NA	CASSIVGGNNQPQHF	TGTGCCAGTAGTATAGTAGGGGGGAACAATCAGCCCCAGCATTTT
TRBV6-5	TRBJ1-1	TRBD1	CASKGQGVPNTEAFF	TGTGCCAGCAAGGGACAGGGGGTTCCGAACACTGAAGCTTTCTTT
TRBV7-9	TRBJ2-1	NA	CASSLRPPRDEQFF	TGTGCCAGCAGCTTACGACCTCCGCGGGATGAGCAGTTCTTC
TRBV7-2	TRBJ2-2	NA	CASSLAGADAGELFF	TGTGCCAGCAGCCTGGCGGGGGCGGACGCCGGGGAGCTGTTTTTT
TRBV9	TRBJ2-3	NA	CASSVDPAVLGTDTQYF	TGTGCCAGCAGCGTCGACCCTGCGGTGTTGGGCACAGATACGCAGTATTTT
TRBV4-2	TRBJ1-6	TRBD1	CASSQTSGTGNSPLHF	TGTGCCAGCAGCCAAACTTCCGGGACAGGGAATTCACCCCTCCACTTT
TRBV6-5	TRBJ1-6	TRBD1	CASYPGQGYSPLHF	TGTGCCAGCTACCCGGGACAGGGGTATTCACCCCTCCACTTT
TRBV2	TRBJ2-1	TRBD1	CASSELNTGVEQFF	TGTGCCAGCAGTGAATTAAATACAGGGGTTGAGCAGTTCTTC
TRBV2	TRBJ1-2	NA	CASSRGRGYTF	TGTGCCAGCAGTCGGGGCCGAGGCTACACCTTC
TRBV9	TRBJ1-3	NA	CASSVGSGSSGNTIYF	TGTGCCAGCAGCGTAGGATCCGGTAGCTCTGGAAACACCATATATTTT
TRBV12-2	TRBJ2-7	NA	CASRFRGTGSSYEQYF	TGTGCAAGTCGCTTCCGAGGGACAGGGTCCTCCTACGAGCAGTACTTC
TRBV6-4	TRBJ2-1	TRBD1	CASSDSQGTGWNEQFF	TGTGCCAGCAGTGACAGTCAAGGGACAGGGTGGAACGAGCAGTTCTTC
TRBV28	TRBJ2-3	NA	CASTPGGTDTQYF	TGTGCCAGCACTCCGGGGGGCACAGATACGCAGTATTTT
TRBV7-2	TRBJ1-3	NA	CASSLDGGNSGNTIYF	TGTGCCAGCAGCTTAGATGGGGGAAACTCTGGAAACACCATATATTTT
TRBV2	TRBJ2-3	NA	CASSAWGRYSTDTQYF	TGTGCCAGCAGTGCCTGGGGGCGGTATAGCACAGATACGCAGTATTTT
TRBV27	TRBJ1-2	NA	CASRKQGHPYGYTF	TGTGCCAGCAGAAAACAGGGCCATCCCTATGGCTACACCTTC
TRBV5-1	TRBJ1-2	NA	CASSLAQGGGYTF	TGCGCCAGCAGCTTGGCCCAGGGCGGCGGCTACACCTTC
TRBV18	TRBJ2-1	NA	CASSPGGAAYNEQFF	TGTGCCAGCTCACCGGGGGGGGCCGCCTACAATGAGCAGTTCTTC
TRBV7-9	TRBJ1-1	TRBD1	CASSPGQGAMDTEAFF	TGTGCCAGCAGCCCTGGACAGGGGGCGATGGACACTGAAGCTTTCTTT
TRBV3-1/TRBV3-2	TRBJ1-4	NA	CASSQEEEKLFF	TGTGCCAGCAGCCAAGAGGAAGAAAAACTGTTTTTT
TRBV5-1	TRBJ1-4	NA	CASSPQIWTSEKLFF	TGCGCCAGCAGCCCACAAATTTGGACGAGTGAAAAACTGTTTTTT
TRBV7-9	TRBJ2-5	TRBD2	CASSQGLASFKETQYF	TGTGCCAGCAGCCAGGGACTAGCGAGTTTTAAAGAGACCCAGTACTTC
TRBV30	TRBJ2-2	NA	CAWSKRQRGDGELFF	TGTGCCTGGAGTAAGAGACAGAGGGGGGACGGGGAGCTGTTTTTT
TRBV7-3	TRBJ2-2	NA	CASSFSPPGQRDGELFF	TGTGCCAGCAGCTTCTCCCCGCCGGGGCAGCGAGACGGGGAGCTGTTTTTT
TRBV5-6	TRBJ1-2	NA	CASSHAGGRVLGNYGYTF	TGTGCCAGCAGCCACGCCGGGGGCAGGGTATTGGGCAACTATGGCTACACCTTC
TRBV6-5	TRBJ1-1	NA	CASSKEPSAFTEAFF	TGTGCCAGCAGCAAAGAACCGTCCGCCTTCACTGAAGCTTTCTTT
TRBV5-1	TRBJ1-2	NA	CASSLAEGYYGYTF	TGCGCCAGCAGCTTGGCGGAGGGATACTATGGCTACACCTTC
TRBV19	TRBJ1-1	NA	CASSVLPGARTEAFF	TGTGCCAGTAGTGTCCTCCCGGGGGCGCGGACTGAAGCTTTCTTT
TRBV30	TRBJ1-2	TRBD1	CAWSVTVRGSGYTF	TGTGCCTGGAGTGTGACCGTCAGGGGGTCGGGCTACACCTTC
TRBV5-1	TRBJ1-2	TRBD1	CASSPTGGLGYTF	TGCGCCAGCAGTCCGACAGGGGGCCTTGGCTACACCTTC
TRBV30	TRBJ1-6	NA	CAWRVWRDSPLHF	TGTGCCTGGAGAGTGTGGCGGGATTCACCCCTCCACTTT
TRBV11-2	TRBJ2-5	NA	CASSEHPGPQETQYF	TGTGCCAGCAGCGAGCACCCGGGACCACAAGAGACCCAGTACTTC
TRBV28	TRBJ1-4	NA	CASSLMGRGDEKLFF	TGTGCCAGCAGTTTAATGGGCAGGGGTGATGAAAAACTGTTTTTT
TRBV5-6	TRBJ1-2	NA	CASSLRLGYTF	TGTGCCAGCAGCTTACGGTTGGGCTACACCTTC
TRBV11-2	TRBJ2-7	TRBD1	CASSKGAMSSYEQYF	TGTGCCAGCAGCAAGGGGGCCATGAGCTCCTACGAGCAGTACTTC
TRBV7-2	TRBJ1-1	NA	CASTSLMLNTEAFF	TGTGCCAGCACCTCGCTTATGCTGAACACTGAAGCTTTCTTT
TRBV5-4	TRBJ2-5	NA	CASSYGGAREETQYF	TGTGCCAGCAGCTACGGAGGGGCCCGGGAAGAGACCCAGTACTTC
TRBV25-1	TRBJ1-2	NA	CASSEGGEGYSRGYTF	TGTGCCAGCAGTGAAGGTGGGGAGGGGTATTCGCGCGGCTACACCTTC
TRBV5-5	TRBJ2-3	TRBD1	CASSFLTGAEDTQYF	TGTGCCAGCAGCTTTTTGACAGGGGCTGAGGATACGCAGTATTTT
TRBV27	TRBJ2-7	NA	CASSLGRETYEQYF	TGTGCCAGCAGTTTAGGCAGGGAGACCTACGAGCAGTACTTC